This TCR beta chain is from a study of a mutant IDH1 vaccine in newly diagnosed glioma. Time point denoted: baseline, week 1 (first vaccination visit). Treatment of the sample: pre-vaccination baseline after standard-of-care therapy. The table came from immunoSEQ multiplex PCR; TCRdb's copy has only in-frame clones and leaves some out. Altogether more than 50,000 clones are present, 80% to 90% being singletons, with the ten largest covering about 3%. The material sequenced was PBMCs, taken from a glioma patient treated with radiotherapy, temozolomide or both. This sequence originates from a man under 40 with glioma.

CDR3: CASSLVVLIEAFF. The DNA for the CDR3 is TGTGCCAGCAGCTTGGTAGTTCTTATTGAAGCTTTCTTT. The V call is TRBV7-9, the J call TRBJ1-1; no firm D call. Germline V gene sequence: CDR1 SEHNR, CDR2 FQNEAQ (reference sequence). This CDR3 region has 13 residues. V gave up 3 bases and J gave up 7 bases, with 12 bases separating them.